One and the same sample provided the 9 T cell receptor beta chains below, sequenced in a study of CD8+ T cells in alopecia areata. Treatment of the sample: oral pan-JAK inhibitor, 5-10 mg twice daily. Investigators isolated RNA and reverse transcribed it into cDNA to act as the sequencing template. Repertoires were generated with immunoSEQ multiplex PCR, while TCRdb's copy carries only in-frame clones and drops some. The sample has 200,000 to 250,000 clones; around two fifths are singletons. Sequenced here: CD4+ T cells sorted from blood, sampled between weeks 30 and 35, from a patient treated with tofacitinib. These receptors were obtained from a human donor with alopecia areata.

The chain uses TRBV9 and TRBJ2-3; 15 bases line up with TRBD2. The CDR3 covers 17 residues. V lost 1 base, J lost 3 bases, and 3 bases stayed unmatched. The germline V gene encodes CDR1 SGDLS and CDR2 YYNGEE. In DNA form, the CDR3 reads TGTGCCAGCAGCGTAAGGGGGACTAGCGGGAGGACAGATACGCAGTATTTT. This translates into CASSVRGTSGRTDTQYF.

V and J are TRBV27 and TRBJ2-5; 9 bases map to TRBD1. V dropped 5 bases and J dropped 2; count of bases not matched to a gene: 9. Per germline, CDR1 MNHEY and CDR2 SMNVEV (reference sequence). The CDR3 consists of 16 residues. The CDR3 region is CASSPLGTGLQETQYF. The CDR3 DNA reads as TGTGCCAGCAGTCCTCTAGGGACAGGGTTACAAGAGACCCAGTACTTC.

This clone was found a few times. The V gene is TRBV5-1, the J gene TRBJ2-1, with D perhaps matching TRBD1 (9 bases). CDR3 length: 15 amino acids. Germline V lookup: CDR1 SGHRS, CDR2 YFSETQ. V lost 4 bases and J 9 bases, leaving 20 bases between the germline ends. The CDR3 nucleotides read TGCGCCAGCAGCCGGGAGGGACAGGGTCTAAGTGAGCAGTTCTTC. It translates to CASSREGQGLSEQFF.

This clone was counted between two and nine times. The V and J genes are TRBV4-2 and TRBJ2-1, with a weak D call TRBD2 (6 bases). The CDR3 has 15 residues. The V end was cut by 10 bases, the J end by 5 bases, with 21 bases between. Germline loops: CDR1 LGHNA, CDR2 YNFKEQ. For the CDR3, the DNA is TGTGCCACCTCAGAGGCGGCTAGCGAGAACAATGAGCAGTTCTTC. As protein: CATSEAASENNEQFF.

The chain recombines TRBV30 with TRBJ1-1, with unresolved D. The V end lost 1 base, the J end lost 1 base, and 10 bases lay between the germline ends. The CDR3 has 14 residues. In germline, CDR1 is GTSNPN, CDR2 SVGIG (reference sequence). The DNA for the CDR3 is TGTGCCTGGAGTGATCTCAGACAGAACACTGAAGCTTTCTTT. This encodes CAWSDLRQNTEAFF.

The gene calls are TRBV4-1 and TRBJ1-2; possibly TRBD1 for D (6 bases). Germline CDR1 and CDR2: MGHRA and YSYEKL. The CDR3 sequence is 13 residues long. The V end lost 6 bases, the J end lost 5 bases, and 13 bases lay between the germline ends. This CDR3 is CASSSQGYYGYTF. CDR3 nucleotides: TGCGCCAGCAGTTCACAGGGATATTATGGCTACACCTTC.

The chain joins TRBV5-4 to TRBJ1-2; 7 nucleotides line up with TRBD1. CDR1 and CDR2 (germline): SGHNT, YYREEE (reference sequence). The CDR3 runs to 14 residues. After removal of 0 bases from V and 4 bases from J, the junction contained 3 bases not matched to a gene. In nucleotides, the CDR3 is TGTGCCAGCAGCTTGGGAGGGGGCATCTATGGCTACACCTTC. Its protein is CASSLGGGIYGYTF. The complete variable domain, with remaining parts taken from reference TRBV5-4 and TRBJ1-2, reads ETGVTQSPTHLIKTRGQQVTLRCSSQSGHNTVSWYQQALGQGPQFIFQYYREEENGRGNFPPRFSGLQFPNYSSELNVNALELDDSALYLCASSLGGGIYGYTFGSGTRLTVV.

V usage is TRBV5-1 and J usage is TRBJ2-3, with 9 positions matching TRBD2. This CDR3 has 17 amino acids. Germline V gene data show CDR1 as SGHRS and CDR2 as YFSETQ. The V segment lost 1 base and the J segment 0 bases; nucleotides outside the gene matches: 6. Written as DNA, the CDR3 is TGCGCCAGCAGCTTGCTAGCGGGGCCCGCTAGCACAGATACGCAGTATTTT. It translates to CASSLLAGPASTDTQYF.

This clone showed up just a few times. The CDR3 spells CASNPSTGAFGYTF. Written as DNA, the CDR3 is TGTGCCAGCAATCCTTCGACAGGGGCATTCGGCTACACCTTC. This rearrangement joins TRBV2 to TRBJ1-2; 8 bases match TRBD1. This CDR3 spans 14 amino acids. V dropped 7 bases and J dropped 8; count of bases not matched to a gene: 12. The germline V gene has CDR1 SNHLY and CDR2 FYNNEI.